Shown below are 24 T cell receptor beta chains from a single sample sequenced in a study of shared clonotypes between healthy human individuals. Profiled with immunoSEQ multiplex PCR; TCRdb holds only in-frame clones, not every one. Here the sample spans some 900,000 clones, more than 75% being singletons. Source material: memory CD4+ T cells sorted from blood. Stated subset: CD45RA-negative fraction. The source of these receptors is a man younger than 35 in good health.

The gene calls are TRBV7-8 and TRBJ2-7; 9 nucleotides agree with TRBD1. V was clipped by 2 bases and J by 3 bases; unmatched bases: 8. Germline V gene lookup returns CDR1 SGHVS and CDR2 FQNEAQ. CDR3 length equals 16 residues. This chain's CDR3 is CASSLRRDRERYEQYF. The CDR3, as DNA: TGTGCCAGCAGCTTACGCCGGGACAGGGAACGCTACGAGCAGTACTTC.

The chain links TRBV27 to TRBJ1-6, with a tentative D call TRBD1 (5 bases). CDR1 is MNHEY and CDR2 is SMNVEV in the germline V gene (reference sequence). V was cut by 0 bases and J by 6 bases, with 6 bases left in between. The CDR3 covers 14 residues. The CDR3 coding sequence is TGTGCCAGCAGTTTATCGACAGTTAATTCACCCCTCCACTTT. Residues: CASSLSTVNSPLHF.

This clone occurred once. The CDR3 here is CASSAQGEFSPLHF. In DNA form, the CDR3 reads TGTGCCAGTAGTGCACAGGGGGAGTTTTCACCCCTCCACTTT. J is TRBJ1-6 and V is TRBV19; 8 bases align to TRBD1. This CDR3 is 14 amino acids long. The germline gives CDR1 LNHDA, CDR2 SQIVND (reference sequence). The junction had 6 bases not matched to a gene; V was cut back by 5 bases and J by 9 bases.

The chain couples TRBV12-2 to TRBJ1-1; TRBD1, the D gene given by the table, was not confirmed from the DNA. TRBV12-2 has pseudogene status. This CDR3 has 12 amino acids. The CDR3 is CASRLAQGVAFF. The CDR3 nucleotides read TGTGCAAGTCGCTTAGCGCAGGGGGTCGCTTTCTTT.

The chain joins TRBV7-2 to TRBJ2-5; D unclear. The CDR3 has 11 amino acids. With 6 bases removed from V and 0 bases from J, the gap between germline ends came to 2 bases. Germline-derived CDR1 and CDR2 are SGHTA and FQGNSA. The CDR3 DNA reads TGTGCCAGCAGTCACCAAGAGACCCAGTACTTC. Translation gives CASSHQETQYF.

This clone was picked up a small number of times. The CDR3 protein is CASSLEGSRGGYTF. The CDR3 DNA is TGTGCCAGCAGCTTAGAAGGTAGCAGGGGAGGCTACACCTTC. The chain couples TRBV11-2 to TRBJ1-2; D is perhaps TRBD1 (6 bases). Germline V CDR1 and CDR2: SGHAT, FQNNGV. The CDR3 is made up of 14 amino acids. Trimming shortened V by 0 bases and J by 8 bases, and 13 bases separated the two germline ends.

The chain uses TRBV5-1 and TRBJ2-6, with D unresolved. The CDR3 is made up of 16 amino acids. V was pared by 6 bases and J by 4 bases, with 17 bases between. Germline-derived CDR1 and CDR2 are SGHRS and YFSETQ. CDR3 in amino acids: CASTLRAADGANVLTF. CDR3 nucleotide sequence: TGCGCCAGCACCCTTAGGGCGGCGGACGGGGCCAACGTCCTGACTTTC.

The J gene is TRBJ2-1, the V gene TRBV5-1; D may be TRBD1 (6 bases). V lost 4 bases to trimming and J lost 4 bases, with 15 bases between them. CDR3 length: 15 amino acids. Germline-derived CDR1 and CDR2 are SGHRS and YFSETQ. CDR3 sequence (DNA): TGCGCCAGCAGCGAACAGGGTCTTGAGTACAATGAGCAGTTCTTC. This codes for CASSEQGLEYNEQFF.

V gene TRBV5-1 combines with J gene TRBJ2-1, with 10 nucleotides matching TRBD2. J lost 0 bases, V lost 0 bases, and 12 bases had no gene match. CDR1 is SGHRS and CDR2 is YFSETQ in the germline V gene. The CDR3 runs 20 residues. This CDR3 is CASSLAVKILAGYSYNEQFF. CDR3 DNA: TGCGCCAGCAGCTTGGCCGTGAAGATACTAGCGGGATACTCCTACAATGAGCAGTTCTTC.

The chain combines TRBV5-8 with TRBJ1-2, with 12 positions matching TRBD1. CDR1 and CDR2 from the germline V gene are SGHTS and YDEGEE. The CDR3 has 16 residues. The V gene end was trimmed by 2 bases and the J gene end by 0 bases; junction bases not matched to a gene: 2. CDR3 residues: CASSFGTGGPNYGYTF. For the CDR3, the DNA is TGTGCCAGCAGCTTCGGGACAGGGGGCCCTAACTATGGCTACACCTTC. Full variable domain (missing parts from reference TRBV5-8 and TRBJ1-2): EAGVTQSPTHLIKTRGQQATLRCSPISGHTSVYWYQQALGLGLQFLLWYDEGEERNRGNFPPRFSGRQFPNYSSELNVNALELEDSALYLCASSFGTGGPNYGYTFGSGTRLTVV.

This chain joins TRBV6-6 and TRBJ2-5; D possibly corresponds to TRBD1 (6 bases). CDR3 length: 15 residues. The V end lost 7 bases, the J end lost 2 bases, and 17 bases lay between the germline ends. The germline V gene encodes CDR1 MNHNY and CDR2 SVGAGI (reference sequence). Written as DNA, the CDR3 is TGTGCCAGCACCGATGGACAGAGAGGTCAAGAGACCCAGTACTTC. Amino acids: CASTDGQRGQETQYF.

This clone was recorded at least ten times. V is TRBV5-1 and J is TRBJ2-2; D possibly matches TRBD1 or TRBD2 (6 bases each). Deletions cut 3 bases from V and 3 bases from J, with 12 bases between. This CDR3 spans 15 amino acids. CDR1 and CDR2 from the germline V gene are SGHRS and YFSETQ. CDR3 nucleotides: TGCGCCAGCAGCTCCCGGGGGCTGGACACCGGGGAGCTGTTTTTT. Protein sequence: CASSSRGLDTGELFF.

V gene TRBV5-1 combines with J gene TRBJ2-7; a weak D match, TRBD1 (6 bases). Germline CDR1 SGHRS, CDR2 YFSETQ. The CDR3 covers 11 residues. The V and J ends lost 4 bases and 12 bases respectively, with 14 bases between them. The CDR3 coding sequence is TGCGCCAGCAGCCAGGGGACACTCTCGTACTTC. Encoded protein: CASSQGTLSYF.

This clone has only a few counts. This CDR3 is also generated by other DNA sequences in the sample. The CDR3: CASSLGLAGAGEQFF. The CDR3 bases are TGCGCCAGCAGCCTCGGACTAGCGGGAGCGGGGGAGCAGTTCTTC. This chain links TRBV4-3 with TRBJ2-1; 13 nucleotides match TRBD2. The CDR3 is made up of 15 amino acids. V was clipped by 4 bases and J by 10 bases; unmatched bases: 7. Germline lookup yields CDR1 LGHNA and CDR2 YSLEER.

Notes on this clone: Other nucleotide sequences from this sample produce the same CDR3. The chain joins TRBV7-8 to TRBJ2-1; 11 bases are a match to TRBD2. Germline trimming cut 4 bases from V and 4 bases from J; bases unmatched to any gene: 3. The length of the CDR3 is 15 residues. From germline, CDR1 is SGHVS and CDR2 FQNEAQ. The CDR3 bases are TGTGCCAGCAGCTCCGGGACTAGCGGATACAATGAGCAGTTCTTC. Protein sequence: CASSSGTSGYNEQFF.

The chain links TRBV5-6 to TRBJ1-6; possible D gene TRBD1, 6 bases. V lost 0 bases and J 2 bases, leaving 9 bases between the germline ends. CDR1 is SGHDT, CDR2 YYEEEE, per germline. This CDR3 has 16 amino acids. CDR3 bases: TGTGCCAGCAGCTTGGACAGGGCCACCTATAATTCACCCCTCCACTTT. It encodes CASSLDRATYNSPLHF.

The DNA for the CDR3 is TGTGCCAGCAGTCGAGGGGTTCAAAGCACTGAAGCTTTCTTT. It translates to CASSRGVQSTEAFF. The rearrangement uses TRBV7-8 and TRBJ1-1; possible D gene TRBD1, 5 bases. Trimming cost V 6 bases and J 4 bases, with 15 bases left between them. The CDR3 totals 14 residues. Germline assignment: CDR1 SGHVS and CDR2 FQNEAQ.

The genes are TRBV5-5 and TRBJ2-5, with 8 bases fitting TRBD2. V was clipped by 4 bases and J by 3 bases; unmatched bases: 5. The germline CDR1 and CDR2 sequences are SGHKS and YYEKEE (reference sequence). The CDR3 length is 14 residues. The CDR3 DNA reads TGTGCCAGCAGCCAGGGACTAGTGGAAGAGACCCAGTACTTC. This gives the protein CASSQGLVEETQYF. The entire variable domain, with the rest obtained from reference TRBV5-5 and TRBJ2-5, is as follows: DAGVTQSPTHLIKTRGQQVTLRCSPISGHKSVSWYQQVLGQGPQFIFQYYEKEERGRGNFPDRFSARQFPNYSSELNVNALLLGDSALYLCASSQGLVEETQYFGPGTRLLVL.

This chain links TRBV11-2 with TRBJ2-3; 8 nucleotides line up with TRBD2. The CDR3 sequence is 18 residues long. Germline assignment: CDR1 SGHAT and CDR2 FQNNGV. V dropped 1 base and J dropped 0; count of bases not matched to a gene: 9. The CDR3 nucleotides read TGTGCCAGCAGCTTAGTTTCCACCGGGAGGGGGAGCACAGATACGCAGTATTTT. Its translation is CASSLVSTGRGSTDTQYF. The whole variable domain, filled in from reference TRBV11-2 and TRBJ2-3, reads EAGVAQSPRYKIIEKRQSVAFWCNPISGHATLYWYQQILGQGPKLLIQFQNNGVVDDSQLPKDRFSAERLKGVDSTLKIQPAKLEDSAVYLCASSLVSTGRGSTDTQYFGPGTRLTVL.

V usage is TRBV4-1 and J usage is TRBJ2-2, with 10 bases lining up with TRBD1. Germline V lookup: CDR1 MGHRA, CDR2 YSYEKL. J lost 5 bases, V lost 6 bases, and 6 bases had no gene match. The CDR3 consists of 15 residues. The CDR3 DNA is TGCGCCAGCAGGTTGGGACAGGGGCGAACCGGGGAGCTGTTTTTT. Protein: CASRLGQGRTGELFF.

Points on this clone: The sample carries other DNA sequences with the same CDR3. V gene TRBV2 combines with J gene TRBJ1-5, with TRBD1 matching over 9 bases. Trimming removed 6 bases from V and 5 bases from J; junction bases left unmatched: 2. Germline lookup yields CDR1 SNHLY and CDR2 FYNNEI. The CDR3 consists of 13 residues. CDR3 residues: CASSRDRDQPQHF. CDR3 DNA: TGTGCCAGCAGCCGGGACAGGGATCAGCCCCAGCATTTT.

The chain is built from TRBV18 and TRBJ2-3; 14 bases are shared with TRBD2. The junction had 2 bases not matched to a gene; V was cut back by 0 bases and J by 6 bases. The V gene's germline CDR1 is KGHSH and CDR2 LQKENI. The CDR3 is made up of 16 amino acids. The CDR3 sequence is CASSPPGLAGDDTQYF. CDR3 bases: TGTGCCAGCTCACCACCGGGACTAGCGGGAGACGATACGCAGTATTTT.

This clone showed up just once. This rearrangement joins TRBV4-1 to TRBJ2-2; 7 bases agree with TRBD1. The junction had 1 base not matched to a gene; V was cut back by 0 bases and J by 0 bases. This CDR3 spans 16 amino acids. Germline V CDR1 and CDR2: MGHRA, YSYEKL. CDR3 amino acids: CASSQEGGANTGELFF. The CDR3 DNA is TGCGCCAGCAGCCAAGAAGGGGGCGCGAACACCGGGGAGCTGTTTTTT.

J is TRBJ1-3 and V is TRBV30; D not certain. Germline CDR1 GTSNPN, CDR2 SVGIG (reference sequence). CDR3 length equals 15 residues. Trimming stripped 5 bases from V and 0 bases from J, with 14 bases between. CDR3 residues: CAWGPRTSSGNTIYF. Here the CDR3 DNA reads TGTGCCTGGGGACCTCGTACTAGCTCTGGAAACACCATATATTTT.